This T cell receptor (beta chain) originates from a study of shared clonotypes between healthy human individuals. Study-wide points: The generation probabilities recorded for non-shared clonotypes fell below those of clonotypes shared by all four donors. With a few donors compared, 4.5% to 6.5% of naive CD4 clonotypes were shared.

The junction had 7 bases not matched to a gene; V was cut back by 7 bases and J by 7 bases. Looked up from germline, CDR1 is MNHNY and CDR2 is SVGAGI (reference sequence). This CDR3 has 14 amino acids. TCRdb's copy holds only in-frame clones and misses some; the assay was immunoSEQ multiplex PCR. This sample yields a few million clones, of which about 92% are seen a single time; over 0.12% belongs to the top ten. Comment on this clone: The target antigen is unknown.

The sequence derives from a man aged 18 to 30 in good health. This rearrangement joins TRBV6-6 to TRBJ1-4; 9 bases map to TRBD1. Sequences were obtained from naive CD4+ T cells sorted from blood. The subset was: CD45RA+ positively selected. The CDR3 spells CASTSTGGFEKLFF. CDR3 DNA sequence: TGTGCCAGCACTTCGACAGGGGGATTTGAAAAACTGTTTTTT.